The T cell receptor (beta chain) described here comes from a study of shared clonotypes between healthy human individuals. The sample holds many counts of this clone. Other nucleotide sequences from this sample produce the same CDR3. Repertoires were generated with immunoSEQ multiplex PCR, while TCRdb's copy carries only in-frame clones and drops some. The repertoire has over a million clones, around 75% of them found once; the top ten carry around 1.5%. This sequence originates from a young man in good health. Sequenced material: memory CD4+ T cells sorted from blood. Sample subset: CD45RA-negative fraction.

The CDR3 spells CASSLVQGGNSPLHF. The CDR3 DNA follows: TGCGCCAGCAGCTTGGTCCAGGGAGGTAATTCACCCCTCCACTTT. The rearrangement joins TRBV5-1 to TRBJ1-6, with D possibly TRBD1 on 5 matching bases. V was trimmed by 0 bases and J by 6 bases, leaving 10 bases between them. The germline V gene encodes CDR1 SGHRS and CDR2 YFSETQ. The CDR3 totals 15 residues. Full variable domain (outside the CDR3, taken from reference TRBV5-1 and TRBJ1-6): KAGVTQTPRYLIKTRGQQVTLSCSPISGHRSVSWYQQTPGQGLQFLFEYFSETQRNKGNFPGRFSGRQFSNSRSEMNVSTLELGDSALYLCASSLVQGGNSPLHFGNGTRLTVT.